The 15 T cell receptor beta chains in this list originate from one sample, sequenced in a study of OX40 agonist ivuxolimab in advanced cancers. The data were produced by immunoSEQ multiplex PCR, yet TCRdb's version contains in-frame clones alone and is incomplete. In the table there are 60,000 to 70,000 clones, 82% of which are singletons. The sample in question was CD4+ or CD8+ T cells sorted from blood, obtained in a trial of the OX40 agonist ivuxolimab. The receptors here all came from an adult with an advanced solid tumor such as melanoma, head and neck, liver or kidney cancer.

The gene calls are TRBV28 and TRBJ1-5; 8 bases line up with TRBD1. Per germline, CDR1 MDHEN and CDR2 SYDVKM. The trim removed 5 bases at V and 6 bases at J, leaving 9 bases unmatched. The CDR3 length is 15 residues. The chain's CDR3 is CASSPPGQGGQPQHF. The CDR3 DNA reads TGTGCCAGCAGTCCACCAGGACAGGGCGGTCAGCCCCAGCATTTT.

This rearrangement joins TRBV5-1 to TRBJ1-4; D might be TRBD1 (6 bases). The CDR3 has 16 amino acids. With 3 bases removed from V and 0 bases from J, the gap between germline ends came to 12 bases. CDR1 and CDR2 (germline): SGHRS, YFSETQ. CDR3 in amino acids: CASSSGPGATNEKLFF. The CDR3 DNA sequence: TGCGCCAGCAGCTCAGGGCCAGGGGCAACTAATGAAAAACTGTTTTTT.

The chain has TRBV10-3 and TRBJ2-5, with 8 bases lining up with TRBD2. Germline trimming cut 2 bases from V and 5 bases from J; bases unmatched to any gene: 10. Germline V gene data show CDR1 as ENHRY and CDR2 as SYGVKD. The CDR3 sequence is 16 residues long. CDR3 nucleotides: TGTGCCATCAGTGAGGGGGGTAGCGGGACGGGGGAGACCCAGTACTTC. It yields the protein CAISEGGSGTGETQYF.

V usage is TRBV5-4 and J usage is TRBJ2-3; TRBD1 matches at 7 bases. Germline CDR1 is SGHNT and CDR2 is YYREEE (reference sequence). V shed 4 bases and J 5 bases; nucleotides not matched to a gene: 4. The length of the CDR3 is 13 residues. The CDR3 nucleotides are TGTGCCAGCAGCGTCGACAGGGTAGATACGCAGTATTTT. It translates to CASSVDRVDTQYF.

This sequence joins TRBV20-1 and TRBJ1-1, with TRBD1 as a possible D gene (6 bases). Germline-derived CDR1 and CDR2 are DFQATT and SNEGSKA (reference sequence). The CDR3 extends over 11 amino acids. The V and J ends lost 7 bases and 7 bases respectively, with 13 bases between them. The CDR3 bases are TGCAGTGGGGAAGACAGGTTTGAAGCTTTCTTT. It translates to CSGEDRFEAFF.

In its sample, this clone was seen once. The genes are TRBV7-9 and TRBJ2-2, with TRBD1 matching 9 bases. This CDR3 spans 16 amino acids. V was pared by 5 bases and J by 0 bases, with 4 bases of the junction left unmatched. From germline, CDR1 is SEHNR and CDR2 FQNEAQ (reference sequence). The CDR3 protein is CASSRQGVTNTGELFF. The CDR3 region has the DNA TGTGCCAGCAGCCGACAGGGGGTAACGAACACCGGGGAGCTGTTTTTT.

The rearrangement uses TRBV6-1 and TRBJ1-1; 9 bases align to TRBD1. Trimming cost V 4 bases and J 4 bases; bases outside gene matches: 7. This CDR3 has 15 amino acids. Germline CDR1 reads MNHNS; CDR2 reads SASEGT. Written as DNA, the CDR3 is TGTGCCAGCAGTGCACGACAGGGGGAGGTCACTGAAGCTTTCTTT. It specifies CASSARQGEVTEAFF.

J is TRBJ1-1 and V is TRBV19; 9 bases agree with TRBD1. V shed 1 base and J 9 bases; nucleotides not matched to a gene: 3. Germline CDR1 LNHDA, CDR2 SQIVND (reference sequence). CDR3 size: 13 residues. Written as DNA, the CDR3 is TGTGCCAGTAGTATAGGAGGACAGGGGCAAGCTTTCTTT. Residues: CASSIGGQGQAFF. Supplemented by reference TRBV19 and TRBJ1-1, the full variable domain reads DGGITQSPKYLFRKEGQNVTLSCEQNLNHDAMYWYRQDPGQGLRLIYYSQIVNDFQKGDIAEGYSVSREKKESFPLTVTSAQKNPTAFYLCASSIGGQGQAFFGQGTRLTVV.

Remarks on this clone: At one end, the junction sequence differs from germline, possibly due to a read error. V is TRBV5-1 and J is TRBJ2-5; the D call may be TRBD1 or TRBD2 (6 bases each). The CDR3 is 13 residues long. Per the germline V gene, CDR1 is SGHRS and CDR2 is YFSETQ. The CDR3 nucleotides read TGCGCCAGCGGCTTCCGAGGGGGGGAGACCCAGTACTTC. Its translation is CASGFRGGETQYF.

The chain uses TRBV6-5 and TRBJ2-2, with 7 bases matching TRBD1. Trimming took 1 base from V and 7 from J; bases not matched to a gene: 9. The V gene's germline CDR1 is MNHEY and CDR2 SVGAGI. This CDR3 spans 16 amino acids. The DNA for the CDR3 is TGTGCCAGCAGTTACTTGCCCGGGACAGAGGGCGGGGAGCTGTTTTTT. It codes for CASSYLPGTEGGELFF.

The rearrangement joins TRBV6-6 to TRBJ1-3; no reliable D call. The CDR3 sequence is 16 residues long. V lost 7 bases and J 0 bases, leaving 16 bases between the germline ends. CDR1 and CDR2 from the germline V gene are MNHNY and SVGAGI (reference sequence). CDR3 bases: TGTGCCAGCATCCAAACTCGACGTAGCTCTGGAAACACCATATATTTT. The encoded protein is CASIQTRRSSGNTIYF.

The chain combines TRBV28 with TRBJ1-4; D remains ambiguous. There are 13 residues in the CDR3. Germline lookup yields CDR1 MDHEN and CDR2 SYDVKM. Trimming took 3 bases from V and 3 from J, leaving 5 bases between them. Here the CDR3 reads CASSFGANEKLFF. DNA for the CDR3: TGTGCCAGCAGTTTCGGGGCTAATGAAAAACTGTTTTTT. The whole variable domain, remainder taken from reference TRBV28 and TRBJ1-4, is DVKVTQSSRYLVKRTGEKVFLECVQDMDHENMFWYRQDPGLGLRLIYFSYDVKMKEKGDIPEGYSVSREKKERFSLILESASTNQTSMYLCASSFGANEKLFFGSGTQLSVL.

CDR3 residues: CASSAPDPLETQYF. The CDR3 DNA is TGTGCCAGCAGCGCCCCAGACCCTTTAGAGACCCAGTACTTC. J is TRBJ2-5 and V is TRBV9, with D hard to call. Trimming took off 3 bases at V and 4 bases at J, with 13 bases between the two ends. The CDR3 spans 14 residues. Germline-derived CDR1 and CDR2 are SGDLS and YYNGEE.

This clone was seen once. The chain is built from TRBV11-1 and TRBJ2-7; 11 bases agree with TRBD2. Germline V lookup: CDR1 SGHAT, CDR2 FQDESV (reference sequence). The CDR3 extends over 14 amino acids. V shed 4 bases, J shed 6 bases, and the junction held 5 bases outside the gene matches. CDR3 coding DNA: TGTGCCAGCAGCTCACTAGCGGGAGTGGGCGAGCAGTACTTC. Protein: CASSSLAGVGEQYF.

This chain uses TRBV7-9 with TRBJ1-2; the D gene is possibly TRBD1 (6 bases). Germline CDR1 SEHNR, CDR2 FQNEAQ (reference sequence). The CDR3 runs 15 residues. V was cut by 1 base and J by 8 bases, with 17 bases left in between. CDR3 loop: CASSLVPQRGNGYTF. CDR3 bases: TGTGCCAGCAGCTTAGTCCCTCAGAGGGGGAACGGCTACACCTTC.